The 20 T cell receptor beta chains presented below share a single source sample, sequenced in a study of T-cell memory formation after mild COVID-19. TCRdb analysed the 5' RACE reads with MiXCR anew, one entry per CDR3 protein. The table lists 250,000 to 300,000 distinct CDR3 sequences, about 16% of them singletons. The sequenced material came from PBMCs or a T cell subset sorted from them (not recorded which). These receptor sequences come from a young man who had mild COVID-19 (a few samples of this study predate the infection). Cell type and time point are not known.

The chain carries TRBV6-2 or TRBV6-3 and TRBJ2-2, with D possibly being TRBD1 or TRBD2 (6 bases each). The length of the CDR3 is 14 residues. Germline loops: CDR1 MNHEY, CDR2 SVGEGT. Trimming cost V 8 bases and J 5 bases, with 15 bases left between them. CDR3 DNA: TGTGCCAGCGCTCAACGGGGGCTAACCGGGGAGCTGTTTTTT. The encoded protein is CASAQRGLTGELFF.

This clonotype was counted a single time. The chain uses TRBV5-6 and TRBJ2-1; 9 bases fit TRBD1. V lost 2 bases to trimming and J lost 6 bases; unmatched junction nucleotides: 9. CDR3 length: 16 amino acids. Germline CDR1 and CDR2: SGHDT and YYEEEE. As DNA, the CDR3 is TGTGCCAGCAGCTTTAGGGGGACAGGGTCAATCAATGAGCAGTTCTTC. Its protein product is CASSFRGTGSINEQFF.

This clonotype was seen more than once but under ten times. V usage is TRBV18 and J usage is TRBJ2-3; 11 bases are a match to TRBD2. The CDR3 has 12 residues. CDR1 is KGHSH, CDR2 LQKENI, per germline. V shed 6 bases, J shed 11 bases, and the junction held 4 bases outside the gene matches. Written as DNA, the CDR3 is TGTGCCAGCTCCCCTGGACTAGCGGGGCAGTATTTT. The encoded protein is CASSPGLAGQYF.

This clonotype occurred a few times. The V gene is TRBV9, the J gene TRBJ2-3; 7 bases agree with TRBD2. Germline assignment: CDR1 SGDLS and CDR2 YYNGEE. This CDR3 has 18 amino acids. Germline trimming cut 1 base from V and 0 bases from J; bases unmatched to any gene: 11. The CDR3 is CASSVQGLAAPSTDTQYF. The CDR3 DNA sequence: TGTGCCAGCAGCGTACAAGGGCTAGCGGCCCCTAGCACAGATACGCAGTATTTT.

This clonotype showed up just a few times. One end of the junction is discordant with germline, which a read error may explain. This chain joins TRBV7-7 and TRBJ2-5; D not resolved. The CDR3 length is 14 residues. Germline CDR1 reads SSHAT; CDR2 reads FNYEAQ (reference sequence). CDR3 bases: TGTGCTAGCAGCTTTTCACCGCGACAAGAGACCCAGTACTTC. Protein product: CASSFSPRQETQYF.

This clonotype was detected only a few times. The J gene is TRBJ1-1, the V gene TRBV12-3 or TRBV12-4; 7 positions agree with TRBD1. The V segment lost 6 bases and the J segment 9 bases; nucleotides outside the gene matches: 7. This CDR3 has 12 amino acids. The CDR3 protein is CASRPDRAQAFF. CDR3 nucleotides: TGTGCCAGCAGACCCGACAGGGCCCAAGCTTTCTTT.

This clonotype was counted between two and nine times. The rearrangement uses TRBV6-6 and TRBJ1-2; D is unclear. The CDR3 extends over 16 amino acids. Between the trimmed V and J ends, which lost 6 bases and 4 bases, there was a span of 21 bases. The germline CDR1 and CDR2 sequences are MNHNY and SVGAGI (reference sequence). CDR3 nucleotides: TGTGCCAGCAGGCACGAACTCAGAAACCCTACCTATGGCTACACCTTC. Translated, it gives CASRHELRNPTYGYTF.

This chain links TRBV12-3 or TRBV12-4 with TRBJ1-6, with D possibly TRBD1 on 6 matching bases. The V end lost 5 bases, the J end lost 8 bases, and 10 bases lay between the germline ends. The CDR3 sequence is 13 residues long. CDR3 sequence reads: CASSRNRDSPLHF. The DNA for the CDR3 is TGTGCCAGCAGTCGCAACAGGGATTCACCCCTCCACTTT.

This chain joins TRBV4-3 and TRBJ1-4, with TRBD1 matching 7 bases. This CDR3 comprises 16 residues. With V trimmed by 2 bases and J by 2 bases, 5 bases remained unmatched. Looked up from germline, CDR1 is LGHNA and CDR2 is YSLEER. CDR3 sequence reads: CASSQSLTGTNEKLFF. The CDR3 region has the DNA TGCGCCAGCAGCCAATCTTTGACAGGGACTAATGAAAAACTGTTTTTT.

The chain joins TRBV7-8 to TRBJ1-1; TRBD1 aligns across 8 bases. The CDR3 runs 12 residues. From germline, CDR1 is SGHVS and CDR2 FQNEAQ. The J segment lost 11 bases and the V segment lost 6 bases, leaving 8 bases of the junction unmatched. CDR3 nucleotide sequence: TGTGCCAGCAGTTTTCGGACAGGGCCGGCTTTCTTT. The encoded protein is CASSFRTGPAFF.

The chain joins TRBV10-3 to TRBJ2-7, with D possibly matching TRBD2 (5 bases). The CDR3 length is 12 residues. Germline CDR1 reads ENHRY; CDR2 reads SYGVKD. Trimming left V 7 bases short and J 6 bases short, with 13 bases between. CDR3 protein: CAIKEVSGEQYV. In nucleotides, the CDR3 is TGTGCCATCAAGGAGGTGTCTGGCGAGCAGTACGTC.

The chain recombines TRBV29-1 with TRBJ1-5; a weak D match, TRBD1 (6 bases). This CDR3 is 12 amino acids long. CDR1 and CDR2 from the germline V gene are SQVTM and ANQGSEA. V was cut by 7 bases and J by 5 bases, with 12 bases left in between. This chain's CDR3 is CSAQEGDQPQHF. The CDR3 coding sequence is TGCAGCGCACAGGAGGGGGATCAGCCCCAGCATTTT. Using reference TRBV29-1 and TRBJ1-5 for the parts outside the CDR3, the full variable domain is SAVISQKPSRDICQRGTSLTIQCQVDSQVTMMFWYRQQPGQSLTLIATANQGSEATYESGFVIDKFPISRPNLTFSTLTVSNMSPEDSSIYLCSAQEGDQPQHFGDGTRLSIL.

This clonotype was observed many times. This chain uses TRBV6-2 or TRBV6-3 with TRBJ1-2; D ambiguous. CDR1 is MNHEY, CDR2 SVGEGT, per germline. The length of the CDR3 is 13 residues. Trimming took 2 bases from V and 2 from J, leaving 6 bases between them. The CDR3 nucleotides are TGTGCCAGCAGTTACGACGGAAACTATGGCTACACCTTC. Translating gives CASSYDGNYGYTF.

This clonotype was seen only a few times. V is TRBV11-2 and J is TRBJ2-6, with D possibly being TRBD1 (7 bases). Deletions cut 5 bases from V and 0 bases from J, with 17 bases between. CDR1 is SGHAT and CDR2 is FQNNGV in the germline V gene. This CDR3 is built from 18 residues. The CDR3 sequence is CASSNQGGFFSGANVLTF. The CDR3 DNA sequence: TGTGCCAGCAGCAATCAGGGGGGCTTTTTCTCTGGGGCCAACGTCCTGACTTTC. The entire variable domain, with the rest obtained from reference TRBV11-2 and TRBJ2-6, is as follows: EAGVAQSPRYKIIEKRQSVAFWCNPISGHATLYWYQQILGQGPKLLIQFQNNGVVDDSQLPKDRFSAERLKGVDSTLKIQPAKLEDSAVYLCASSNQGGFFSGANVLTFGAGSRLTVL.

V and J are TRBV27 and TRBJ2-6; D is undetermined. The V and J ends lost 3 bases and 0 bases respectively, with 3 bases between them. The CDR3 length is 14 residues. CDR1 and CDR2 (germline): MNHEY, SMNVEV (reference sequence). CDR3 nucleotide sequence: TGTGCCAGCAGTTTCAGCTCTGGGGCCAACGTCCTGACTTTC. Its translation: CASSFSSGANVLTF.

This clonotype was observed a few times. J is TRBJ2-6 and V is TRBV5-1; 11 bases fit TRBD1. Germline V gene data show CDR1 as SGHRS and CDR2 as YFSETQ. V shed 4 bases, J shed 3 bases, and the junction held 3 bases outside the gene matches. There are 16 residues in the CDR3. CDR3: CASSPGQGVGANVLTF. In DNA, the CDR3 is TGCGCCAGCAGCCCGGGACAGGGGGTTGGGGCCAACGTCCTGACTTTC.

This clonotype came up many times. The rearrangement uses TRBV12-3 or TRBV12-4 and TRBJ2-7, with TRBD1 matching 9 bases. The trim removed 5 bases at V and 2 bases at J, leaving 4 bases unmatched. The CDR3 spans 14 residues. The DNA for the CDR3 is TGTGCCAGCAGTCCGACAGGGGGAGCCTACGAGCAGTACGTC. Amino acids: CASSPTGGAYEQYV.

The CDR3 region has the DNA TGCGCCAGCAGCCAAGATTCGCGCCAGGGGCTCTGGGGCTACACCTTC. Protein product: CASSQDSRQGLWGYTF. V is TRBV4-3 and J is TRBJ1-2, with D perhaps matching TRBD1 (6 bases). Germline CDR1 reads LGHNA; CDR2 reads YSLEER. Trimming took 0 bases from V and 8 from J, leaving 19 bases between them. The CDR3 extends over 16 amino acids.

The rearrangement joins TRBV9 to TRBJ1-1, with 8 bases lining up with TRBD1. Germline V gives CDR1 SGDLS, CDR2 YYNGEE. The CDR3 totals 15 residues. Losses at the gene ends were 0 bases for V and 5 bases for J; bases not matched to a gene: 6. The CDR3 DNA reads as TGTGCCAGCAGCGTAGCAGGGGGCTACCAGACTGAAGCTTTCTTT. This sequence encodes CASSVAGGYQTEAFF.

In this sample, this clonotype turned up many times. The CDR3 DNA reads TGCAGTGCTGGGACAGATCAAGAGACCCAGTACTTC. It translates to CSAGTDQETQYF. This chain joins TRBV20-1 and TRBJ2-5; 7 nucleotides match TRBD1. Trimming at V came to 5 bases and at J to 2 bases, leaving 2 bases not matched to a gene. The CDR3 runs 12 residues. Germline CDR1 reads DFQATT; CDR2 reads SNEGSKA (reference sequence).